Listed here are 29 T cell receptor beta chains from one sample, sequenced in a study of blood T cells in healthy people across ages. A second PCR, run for about 6 to 11 cycles, used a sample-barcoded 5' primer plus a J-beta primer mix. TCRdb recomputed calls from the 5' RACE reads with MiXCR, one row per CDR3 protein. The data hold around 400,000 distinct CDR3 sequences, with 50% to 60% observed a single time. Sequencing was carried out using blood. The receptors derive from a man aged 60-69 years in good health.

This clonotype came up a few times. A much larger clonotype is one base distant, so this may be a read error. The chain couples TRBV7-2 to TRBJ2-7; 9 nucleotides line up with TRBD2. This CDR3 is 14 amino acids long. V shed 1 base and J 7 bases; nucleotides not matched to a gene: 5. Germline V gives CDR1 SGHTA, CDR2 FQGNSA. The DNA for the CDR3 is TGTGCCAGCAGCTTAGGGACTAGCGTCCATGAGCAGTACTTC. The encoded protein is CASSLGTSVHEQYF.

The chain has TRBV12-3 or TRBV12-4 and TRBJ2-7; either TRBD1 or TRBD2 may supply D (6 bases each). The J call may be wrong; the DNA end is better matched by TRBJ2-5. This CDR3 has 14 residues. CDR3 sequence (DNA): TGTGCCAGCAGAACCTCCGGGGGCTGGGAGACCCAGTACTTC. Encoded protein: CASRTSGGWETQYF.

The chain links TRBV13 to TRBJ2-7; 7 bases line up with TRBD1. This CDR3 region has 14 residues. Per the germline V gene, CDR1 is PRHDT and CDR2 is FYEKMQ (reference sequence). V lost 3 bases and J lost 3; bases outside the gene matches: 5. DNA of the CDR3: TGTGCCAGCAGCTTTAGGGACAGCCTCTACGAGCAGTACTTC. Translation gives CASSFRDSLYEQYF.

As concerns this clonotype: The junction departs from the called germline gene at one end, perhaps through a read error. The genes are TRBV25-1 and TRBJ1-1; tentatively, D is TRBD1 (5 bases). Looked up from germline, CDR1 is MGHDK and CDR2 is SYGVNS. CDR3 length: 12 amino acids. DNA for the CDR3: TGTGCCAGCAGTGGGACAAAAACTGAGGCTTTCTTT. The encoded protein is CASSGTKTEAFF.

The V call is TRBV29-1, the J call TRBJ2-1; D call uncertain. Germline CDR1 is SQVTM and CDR2 is ANQGSEA. This CDR3 comprises 8 residues. CDR3: CSTDEQFF. The CDR3 DNA sequence: TGCAGTACTGATGAGCAGTTCTTC.

The genes are TRBV28 and TRBJ2-1; the match to TRBD2 covers 9 bases. The germline gives CDR1 MDHEN, CDR2 SYDVKM. The CDR3 is made up of 17 amino acids. Unmatched junction bases numbered 6, after V lost 3 bases and J lost 0 bases. Written as DNA, the CDR3 is TGTGCCAGCAGTTTTGGGGGCGGGGGGGACTCCTACAATGAGCAGTTCTTC. This sequence encodes CASSFGGGGDSYNEQFF.

V is TRBV20-1 and J is TRBJ2-5; 16 nucleotides agree with TRBD2. The J call could be wrong; TRBJ2-7 is a better fit for the DNA end. The CDR3 is 18 amino acids. Per germline, CDR1 DFQATT and CDR2 SNEGSKA (reference sequence). Here the CDR3 DNA reads TGCAGTGCTAGAGCTGGGACTAGCGGGAGGGCCATAAGTTACGAGCAGTACTTC. It translates to CSARAGTSGRAISYEQYF.

The chain is built from TRBV7-2 and TRBJ2-7, with 10 bases lining up with TRBD1. TRBJ2-5 explains the end of the DNA better; the J call may be wrong. Germline V gene data show CDR1 as SGHTA and CDR2 as FQGNSA. This CDR3 is built from 16 residues. The CDR3 is CASSLSPTGGWETQYF. Here the CDR3 DNA reads TGTGCCAGCAGCTTATCCCCGACAGGGGGCTGGGAGACCCAGTACTTC.

The gene calls are TRBV20-1 and TRBJ1-4; 7 bases agree with TRBD1. Per germline, CDR1 DFQATT and CDR2 SNEGSKA (reference sequence). Trimming removed 6 bases from V and 4 bases from J; junction bases left unmatched: 11. CDR3 length: 15 residues. CDR3 in DNA: TGCAGTGCCCTAAACCGGGACAGTGGTAATGAAAAACTGTTTTTT. Encoded protein: CSALNRDSGNEKLFF.

The chain combines TRBV30 with TRBJ2-4; D call uncertain. From germline, CDR1 is GTSNPN and CDR2 SVGIG (reference sequence). V lost 0 bases, J lost 7 bases, and 10 bases lay in between. This CDR3 is built from 13 residues. In DNA, the CDR3 is TGTGCCTGGAGTGTCCCGGGCGTGAACATTCAGTACTTC. Encoded protein: CAWSVPGVNIQYF.

This clonotype showed up just a few times. The chain combines TRBV9 with TRBJ2-1, with 13 bases matching TRBD2. The V gene's germline CDR1 is SGDLS and CDR2 YYNGEE. The CDR3 is 16 amino acids. Trimming removed 4 bases from V and 2 bases from J; junction bases left unmatched: 3. CDR3 coding DNA: TGTGCCAGCAGCTCGGGGACTAGCGGGACCTACAATGAGCAGTTCTTC. Its translation is CASSSGTSGTYNEQFF.

This clonotype was picked up a small number of times. The J gene is TRBJ2-1, the V gene TRBV29-1, with D tentatively TRBD1 (5 bases). This CDR3 comprises 14 residues. V was pared by 3 bases and J by 2 bases, with 11 bases between. Germline values: CDR1 SQVTM, CDR2 ANQGSEA. CDR3 residues: CSVEGRAAYNEQFF. Written as DNA, the CDR3 is TGCAGCGTTGAGGGGCGCGCGGCCTACAATGAGCAGTTCTTC.

This clonotype was recorded a few times. V usage is TRBV29-1 and J usage is TRBJ2-1; D may correspond to TRBD1 or TRBD2 (5 bases each). The CDR3 sequence is 14 residues long. Germline assignment: CDR1 SQVTM and CDR2 ANQGSEA. Trimming shortened V by 4 bases and J by 9 bases, and 19 bases separated the two germline ends. The CDR3 reads CSVVNPAGGGEQFF. In nucleotides, the CDR3 is TGCAGCGTTGTGAACCCGGCCGGTGGGGGTGAGCAGTTCTTC.

The CDR3 DNA sequence: TGCGCCAGCAGCTTGGAAGCCCGGACCTCCTACGAGCAGTACTTC. Encoded protein: CASSLEARTSYEQYF. This rearrangement joins TRBV5-1 to TRBJ2-7; no clear D. Germline assignment: CDR1 SGHRS and CDR2 YFSETQ. This CDR3 is built from 15 residues. Trimming took off 0 bases at V and 0 bases at J, with 10 bases between the two ends. The full variable domain, with the rest looked up from reference TRBV5-1 and TRBJ2-7, is KAGVTQTPRYLIKTRGQQVTLSCSPISGHRSVSWYQQTPGQGLQFLFEYFSETQRNKGNFPGRFSGRQFSNSRSEMNVSTLELGDSALYLCASSLEARTSYEQYFGPGTRLTVT.

This chain joins TRBV20-1 and TRBJ2-5; D not certain. Per germline, CDR1 DFQATT and CDR2 SNEGSKA (reference sequence). The CDR3 runs to 11 residues. Trimming cost V 3 bases and J 0 bases, with 2 bases left between them. The CDR3 region is CSARNQETQYF. The DNA for the CDR3 is TGCAGTGCTAGGAACCAAGAGACCCAGTACTTC.

This sequence joins TRBV25-1 and TRBJ2-7, with D uncertain. Trimming removed 6 bases at V and 6 bases at J, with 9 bases between. The CDR3 contains 11 residues. In germline, CDR1 is MGHDK, CDR2 SYGVNS. The CDR3 bases are TGTGCCAGCAGCCAAGAAATCGAGCAGTACTTC. Translating it yields CASSQEIEQYF.

As regards this clonotype: Compared with germline, one end of the junction differs, possibly owing to a read error. V usage is TRBV20-1 and J usage is TRBJ2-3, with D perhaps TRBD2 (6 bases). Germline assignment: CDR1 DFQATT and CDR2 SNEGSKA (reference sequence). The CDR3 has 12 amino acids. CDR3 sequence: CSPSALTDTQYF. DNA for the CDR3: TGCAGTCCTAGCGCGCTCACAGATACGCAGTATTTT.

V gene TRBV20-1 combines with J gene TRBJ1-1; unclear D gene. Germline lookup yields CDR1 DFQATT and CDR2 SNEGSKA (reference sequence). The CDR3 totals 15 residues. Trimming stripped 3 bases from V and 1 base from J, with 15 bases between. The CDR3 loop is CSASPVGGRNTEAFF. The CDR3 nucleotides are TGCAGTGCTAGCCCTGTTGGAGGCCGGAACACTGAAGCTTTCTTT.

This chain connects TRBV29-1 to TRBJ2-3, with a tentative D call TRBD2 (5 bases). Germline CDR1 SQVTM, CDR2 ANQGSEA. The CDR3 consists of 14 residues. V gave up 6 bases and J gave up 6 bases, with 19 bases separating them. CDR3 nucleotides: TGCAGCGTGTTACTAGTAGAGATTCGGGATACGCAGTATTTT. It codes for CSVLLVEIRDTQYF.

This clonotype came up a few times. This chain uses TRBV7-2 with TRBJ2-7; the D is unclear. CDR1 and CDR2 from the germline V gene are SGHTA and FQGNSA. Deletions cut 1 base from V and 7 bases from J, with 11 bases between. CDR3 size: 13 residues. The CDR3 DNA sequence: TGTGCCAGCAGCTTAGGAGCGCAGAGAGAGCAGTACTTC. Protein sequence: CASSLGAQREQYF.

The chain employs TRBV20-1 and TRBJ2-1; D is unresolved. The J call may be faulty, since TRBJ2-7 better matches the DNA end. Germline V lookup: CDR1 DFQATT, CDR2 SNEGSKA (reference sequence). The CDR3 totals 12 residues. Written as DNA, the CDR3 is TGCAGTGCTTTGAGCTCCTACAATGAGCAGTACTTC. Its translation: CSALSSYNEQYF.

The genes are TRBV30 and TRBJ2-1; 7 bases are a match to TRBD1. The trim removed 2 bases at V and 12 bases at J, leaving 7 bases unmatched. CDR1 and CDR2 from the germline V gene are GTSNPN and SVGIG (reference sequence). The CDR3 extends over 12 amino acids. The CDR3 is CAWSRQGIVQFF. Written as DNA, the CDR3 is TGTGCCTGGAGTCGACAGGGCATTGTGCAGTTCTTC.

This clonotype was found many times. The chain links TRBV12-3 or TRBV12-4 to TRBJ2-7; D possibly matches TRBD1 or TRBD2 (5 bases each). This CDR3 contains 14 residues. V was cut by 3 bases and J by 3 bases, with 12 bases left in between. CDR3 amino acids: CASSLGRDVYEQYF. The CDR3 nucleotides are TGTGCCAGCAGTTTGGGTAGGGACGTCTACGAGCAGTACTTC.

This clonotype has at least ten counts. The chain recombines TRBV29-1 with TRBJ1-1; TRBD1 is a possible D gene (5 bases). Germline values: CDR1 SQVTM, CDR2 ANQGSEA. Trimming removed 5 bases at V and 3 bases at J, with 10 bases between. The CDR3 runs to 12 residues. The CDR3 DNA follows: TGCAGCGTTCCGGGGGGTGACACTGAAGCTTTCTTT. Its translation: CSVPGGDTEAFF.

This rearrangement joins TRBV20-1 to TRBJ2-6; no clear D gene. The CDR3 consists of 17 residues. From germline, CDR1 is DFQATT and CDR2 SNEGSKA (reference sequence). Between the trimmed V and J ends, which lost 0 bases and 4 bases, there was a span of 16 bases. CDR3 sequence: CSARDLYSVYGANVLTF. CDR3 in DNA: TGCAGTGCTAGAGATCTCTATTCGGTGTACGGGGCCAACGTCCTGACTTTC.

This chain uses TRBV5-8 with TRBJ2-1; either TRBD1 or TRBD2 may supply D (5 bases each). Germline V lookup: CDR1 SGHTS, CDR2 YDEGEE. The germline V and J ends were trimmed by 4 bases and 5 bases, with 13 bases remaining between them. CDR3 length: 14 amino acids. DNA for the CDR3: TGTGCCAGCAGCACTAGACAGCGACACAATGAGCAGTTCTTC. Its translation is CASSTRQRHNEQFF.

The chain links TRBV20-1 to TRBJ2-7; TRBD2 aligns across 11 bases. Trimming removed 5 bases from V and 3 bases from J; junction bases left unmatched: 6. The CDR3 is 14 amino acids. CDR1 and CDR2 from the germline V gene are DFQATT and SNEGSKA (reference sequence). The CDR3 DNA sequence: TGCAGTGCTGGGCGACTAGCGGGGATCTACGAGCAGTACTTC. It translates to CSAGRLAGIYEQYF.

This clonotype came up a few times. The chain links TRBV27 to TRBJ1-5; 9 nucleotides match TRBD1. The V and J ends lost 6 bases and 12 bases, in that order; junction bases with no gene match: 9. This CDR3 spans 13 amino acids. From germline, CDR1 is MNHEY and CDR2 SMNVEV (reference sequence). The CDR3 sequence: CASRPRDRDYQHF. The DNA of the CDR3 is TGTGCCAGCAGACCCCGGGACAGGGATTACCAGCATTTT.

As concerns this clonotype: This may be a read error: a much more frequent sequence differs by one nucleotide. The chain links TRBV10-3 to TRBJ2-5, with 12 bases that match TRBD1. The V segment lost 8 bases and the J segment 11 bases; nucleotides outside the gene matches: 9. This CDR3 has 13 residues. Germline V CDR1 and CDR2: ENHRY, SYGVKD. The CDR3 loop is CAISGQGAGGQYF. The CDR3 DNA is TGTGCCATCTCGGGACAGGGGGCGGGTGGGCAGTACTTC.